This passage covers 14 T cell receptor beta chains from one sample sequenced in a study of molecular identifiers for immune sequencing clone quantification. In TCRdb, the PCR reads were re-called with MiXCR into one record per CDR3 protein. The repertoire has tens of thousands of distinct CDR3 sequences, 18% of them found once; the top ten carry about 1.5%. The specimen sequenced was naive CD8+ T cells from blood, with Jurkat cell RNA spiked in. Subset defined: FACS-sorted CD8+CD4-CCR7+CD45RA+ naive T cells. The receptor source for this set is a human donor in good health. Some libraries in this study had Jurkat cell RNA spiked in.

As regards this clonotype: It may be a read error: a sequence one base away is much more abundant. V usage is TRBV11-2 and J usage is TRBJ2-1; no clear D gene. Per the germline V gene, CDR1 is SGHAT and CDR2 is FQNNGV. CDR3 length: 11 amino acids. This CDR3 is CASSSINEQLF. CDR3 nucleotide sequence: TGTGCCAGCAGCTCCATCAATGAGCAGCTCTTC.

This rearrangement joins TRBV28 to TRBJ2-7; TRBD1 matches 8 bases. The CDR3 is made up of 16 amino acids. The ends lost 5 bases at V and 4 bases at J; junction bases unmatched: 13. The germline CDR1 and CDR2 sequences are MDHEN and SYDVKM. CDR3 sequence (DNA): TGTGCCAGCAGTATAACCTCCGGGACAGGTACATACGAGCAGTACTTC. Protein: CASSITSGTGTYEQYF. Full variable domain (missing parts from reference TRBV28 and TRBJ2-7): DVKVTQSSRYLVKRTGEKVFLECVQDMDHENMFWYRQDPGLGLRLIYFSYDVKMKEKGDIPEGYSVSREKKERFSLILESASTNQTSMYLCASSITSGTGTYEQYFGPGTRLTVT.

This clonotype was counted only a few times. This CDR3 reads CASSYLTGGEKLFF. In DNA form, the CDR3 reads TGCGCCAGCAGCTATTTGACCGGGGGCGAAAAACTGTTTTTT. The J gene is TRBJ1-4, the V gene TRBV4-1; possible D gene TRBD1, 6 bases. With 5 bases removed from V and 8 bases from J, the gap between germline ends came to 15 bases. The CDR3 consists of 14 residues. Germline assignment: CDR1 MGHRA and CDR2 YSYEKL.

This clonotype was picked up many times. The rearrangement joins TRBV7-8 to TRBJ2-5; D is ambiguous. V shed 2 bases and J shed 2 bases, with 24 bases lying between them. Germline V CDR1 and CDR2: SGHVS, FQNEAQ. This CDR3 has 19 amino acids. DNA for the CDR3: TGTGCCAGCAGCTTACCCCCCCCCCGGGTCTCCGTTCGGCAAGAGACCCAGTACTTC. Its translation is CASSLPPPRVSVRQETQYF. Full variable domain (missing parts from reference TRBV7-8 and TRBJ2-5): GAGVSQSPRYKVAKRGQDVALRCDPISGHVSLFWYQQALGQGPEFLTYFQNEAQLDKSGLPSDRFFAERPEGSVSTLKIQRTQQEDSAVYLCASSLPPPRVSVRQETQYFGPGTRLLVL.

A word on this clonotype: This may stem from a read error, because a much larger clone lies one nucleotide away. The chain employs TRBV13 and TRBJ2-1; D is perhaps TRBD2 (5 bases). Per germline, CDR1 PRHDT and CDR2 FYEKMQ (reference sequence). The CDR3 sequence is 18 residues long. Deletions cut 4 bases from V and 0 bases from J, with 19 bases between. In DNA, the CDR3 is TGTGCCAGCAGCTCCCCAGAAACAGCGGATTTCTCCTACAATGAGCAGTTCTTC. Residues: CASSSPETADFSYNEQFF.

This clonotype was recorded at least ten times. V and J are TRBV27 and TRBJ2-7, with 7 bases aligning to TRBD2. CDR1 is MNHEY, CDR2 SMNVEV, per germline (reference sequence). J was trimmed by 2 bases and V by 2 bases; bases with no gene match: 6. CDR3 length: 15 residues. The CDR3 nucleotides are TGTGCCAGCAGTTTAAGGTGGGAGGGTCCCTACGAGCAGTACTTC. It codes for CASSLRWEGPYEQYF.

In its sample, this clonotype was seen a few times. This sequence joins TRBV19 and TRBJ2-5, with 7 bases that match TRBD2. This CDR3 comprises 15 residues. The V segment lost 6 bases and the J segment 1 base; nucleotides outside the gene matches: 8. Germline lookup yields CDR1 LNHDA and CDR2 SQIVND (reference sequence). The CDR3 DNA sequence: TGTGCCAGTAGCCCTGGGGCGGGAGTCCAAGAGACCCAGTACTTC. Translation gives CASSPGAGVQETQYF.

This clonotype is medium-sized (0.01 to 0.1%) by share. This chain connects TRBV29-1 to TRBJ2-3; a weak D match, TRBD2 (6 bases). Germline loops: CDR1 SQVTM, CDR2 ANQGSEA. V was clipped by 0 bases and J by 2 bases, with 12 bases between them. The CDR3 consists of 15 residues. The CDR3 DNA is TGCAGCGTTGAAGAATCCGGGAGCCTCACAGATACGCAGTATTTT. Protein sequence: CSVEESGSLTDTQYF.

This clonotype was counted ten times or more. The chain is built from TRBV18 and TRBJ2-5; 8 positions agree with TRBD1. The CDR3 consists of 14 residues. Germline-derived CDR1 and CDR2 are KGHSH and LQKENI. V trimming: 3 bases; J trimming: 3 bases; junction bases outside the gene matches: 3. This CDR3 is CASSPVDREETQYF. DNA for the CDR3: TGTGCCAGCTCACCCGTGGACAGGGAAGAGACCCAGTACTTC.

This chain uses TRBV3-1 with TRBJ2-3, with TRBD2 as a possible D gene (5 bases). The CDR3 spans 17 residues. Trimming took off 0 bases at V and 2 bases at J, with 15 bases between the two ends. CDR1 LGHDT and CDR2 YNNKEL come from the germline V gene (reference sequence). The CDR3 protein is CASSQDLTGLSTDTQYF. The CDR3 DNA is TGTGCCAGCAGCCAAGATCTAACGGGATTATCCACAGATACGCAGTATTTT.

About this clonotype itself: A much bigger clone sits one base away, suggesting this may be a read error. The chain uses TRBV3-2 and TRBJ2-7; the tabulated D call, TRBD2, remains unverified against the DNA. TRBV3-2 is flagged as a pseudogene. The CDR3 consists of 17 residues. The CDR3 DNA reads as TGTGCCAGCAACCAAGATTTTGAGGCAGGGCCTCGCTACGAGCAGTACTTC. Translated: CASNQDFEAGPRYEQYF.

The rearrangement links TRBV5-8 to TRBJ2-1, with 10 bases aligning to TRBD1. Germline V CDR1 and CDR2: SGHTS, YDEGEE. V was pared by 5 bases and J by 6 bases, with 5 bases of the junction left unmatched. CDR3 length: 14 residues. CDR3 nucleotides: TGTGCCAGCAGGGTGAGGGACAGGGGCAATGAGCAGTTCTTC. Its translation: CASRVRDRGNEQFF.

This clonotype was observed many times. The V call is TRBV4-3, the J call TRBJ2-7; 7 positions agree with TRBD2. The germline V gene encodes CDR1 LGHNA and CDR2 YSLEER. This CDR3 has 15 residues. V shed 0 bases and J 4 bases; nucleotides not matched to a gene: 6. The CDR3 loop is CASSQEAGETYEQYF. The CDR3, as DNA: TGCGCCAGCAGCCAAGAGGCGGGAGAAACTTACGAGCAGTACTTC.

This clonotype was detected many times. This chain connects TRBV28 to TRBJ1-1; 12 nucleotides line up with TRBD1. The trim removed 4 bases at V and 6 bases at J, leaving 6 bases unmatched. Germline lookup yields CDR1 MDHEN and CDR2 SYDVKM. This CDR3 region has 15 residues. DNA for the CDR3: TGTGCCAGCAGTTGGGGGACAGGGGGCGCTTCTGAAGCTTTCTTT. It codes for CASSWGTGGASEAFF. Drawing the rest from reference TRBV28 and TRBJ1-1, the complete variable domain is DVKVTQSSRYLVKRTGEKVFLECVQDMDHENMFWYRQDPGLGLRLIYFSYDVKMKEKGDIPEGYSVSREKKERFSLILESASTNQTSMYLCASSWGTGGASEAFFGQGTRLTVV.